This T cell receptor beta chain appears in the sequencing data of a study of long-term antiretroviral therapy in people with HIV. Each donor had at least one pre-ART and at least two post-ART PBMC samples. From germline, CDR1 is MDHEN and CDR2 SYDVKM. Deletions cut 4 bases from V and 7 bases from J, with 7 bases between. The CDR3 length is 11 residues. This clone appeared once. The antigen is not known. Researchers report immunoSEQ v3.0 was run at survey level. Libraries were prepared by immunoSEQ multiplex PCR; TCRdb keeps only in-frame clonotypes and omits some of them. The repertoire consists of fewer than 30,000 clones, with 95% occurring once and the leading ten covering 7.5% to 9%. Overall study findings and caveats: Controls showed broader CDR3 length ranges than did the HIV repertoires. Collection of the blood took place between the mid-2000s and the late 2010s. The ART regimens in use then may have been less effective than current ones.

This sample comprised unsorted PBMCs, obtained 5.3 years after starting antiretroviral therapy. This TCR derives from a young man with HIV. The rearrangement uses TRBV28 and TRBJ2-5; D is unclear. The CDR3 region is CASSSGWTQYF. In DNA form, the CDR3 reads TGTGCCAGCAGTTCGGGTTGGACCCAGTACTTC.